This T cell receptor beta chain was retrieved from a study of blood T cell repertoires in COVID-19. In the authors' methods: Nucleated cell number was recorded as an estimate derived from reference gene primer amplification. Repertoires were generated with immunoSEQ multiplex PCR, while TCRdb's copy carries only in-frame clones and drops some. V, J and clone size are those of that table, while D and trimming were read from the DNA. The data show about 190,000 clones, with about 80% seen just once and under 8% held by the top ten. The CDR3 consists of 17 residues. V gave up 0 bases and J gave up 7 bases; unmatched junction bases: 10. The germline V gene encodes CDR1 MNHEY and CDR2 SMNVEV (reference sequence).

The receptor's source is a man in his 60s with acute or convalescent COVID-19. The chain links TRBV27 to TRBJ2-1; 9 nucleotides match TRBD2. The sample comprised peripheral blood. This CDR3 is CASSLSIYGTSRNEQFF. Here the CDR3 DNA reads TGTGCCAGCAGTTTATCTATATATGGGACTAGCAGAAATGAGCAGTTCTTC.